Reported below is one TCR beta chain. There is no known antigen for this receptor. It has no much larger one-base neighbor in the sample; base qualities were not kept. These data come from a study of T-cell memory formation after mild COVID-19 (TCRdb year 2021). In terms of the full investigation: Most TCR sequence clusters were specific to one of the two donors. Two young, previously healthy adult volunteers, one female and one male, were included in the cohort. Longitudinal TCRalpha and TCRbeta repertoire sequencing tracked T-cell clones expanding and contracting after mild COVID-19 in a couple of donors. Broad study findings and their caveats: Whether the second-wave clones peaking on day 37 were SARS-CoV-2 specific was not confirmed. The study covered only a couple of mild cases, and larger cohorts including severe cases with pre-infection samples were considered necessary. Some responding clones were found in pre-infection memory, which suggests that pre-existing cross-reactive memory T cells took part in the SARS-CoV-2 response. Contracting CD4+ clones were found mainly in CM and EM memory subsets, while CD8+ clones were enriched in EMRA. Balanced CD4/CD8 phenotypes were observed for clones contracting from day 15 to 85, whereas a bias towards CD4+ was observed for a second wave of clones expanding from day 15 to 37.

Sequencing was performed on an Illumina NovaSeq 6000. cDNA libraries for TCRalpha and TCRbeta were prepared by 5'RACE using constant-segment primers, with sample barcodes and unique molecular identifiers added. RNA was extracted from every sample with Trizol reagent. The libraries were amplified in two PCR steps, and the second step added a second sample barcode and Illumina TruSeq adapters. The libraries were sequenced on an Illumina NovaSeq using 2 x 150 bp paired-end reads. The paper's processing steps were these. Reads were demultiplexed and collapsed into UMI-guided consensus sequences with migec v1.2.7. Using mixcr v2.1.11, UMI consensuses were aligned to TRA and TRB V and J templates and then assembled into clonotypes. Expanded or contracted clonotypes were those called significant by both edgeR and NoisET, with noise models trained on biological replicates. edgeR calls used a false discovery rate-adjusted p below 0.01 and a log2 fold-change threshold of 1. As an exploratory analysis of dynamics, max-normalized trajectories of the 1000 most abundant clonotypes were examined with PCA combined with hierarchical clustering. Separately sequenced CD4+ and CD8+ repertoires were used to assign the CD4 or CD8 phenotype of responding clones. TCRdb applied fastp at Q25 and MiXCR to the public reads, then kept only in-frame beta chains. Each record represents a unique CDR3 protein, reported with the most common genes and DNA among its rows. The V and J calls and clone size are TCRdb's, not the authors'. The sample yields about 350,000 distinct CDR3 sequences; roughly an eighth were counted once. The ten largest clones add up to roughly 20% of the sample.

Trimming at the junction amounts to 3 bases on V and 4 bases on J, and the germline ends lie 8 bases apart. Taken from the germline V gene, the CDR1 and CDR2 loops are SGHTA and FQGTGA. From cysteine to phenylalanine, the CDR3 is 13 amino acids long. The sequence is cut down to CDR3 DNA, 39 bases in frame from base 1. PBMCs were isolated by Ficoll-Paque density gradient centrifugation. This sequence was found in a man younger than 30 who had mild COVID-19 (a few samples of this study predate the infection). The sample titles of this study are shuffled in the database, so cell type and time point are left out; the donor was told from shared clones. The sample comprised PBMCs or a T cell subset sorted from them (not recorded which). The V gene is TRBV7-3 and the J gene is TRBJ2-3; the D gene remains uncertain. The bases are TGTGCCAGCAGCTTTTCCGGCCCAGATACGCAGTATTTT. Protein translation: CASSFSGPDTQYF.